This is a list of T cell receptor beta chains from one sample in a study of regulatory T cells in long-lasting Graves disease. TCRdb passed the multiplex PCR reads through MiXCR, listing each CDR3 protein once. The sample records hundreds of thousands of distinct CDR3 sequences, less than 20% being singletons. Separately, the same data were catalogued under a study of T cells in Graves' hyperthyroidism and ophthalmopathy.

This specimen was peripheral blood mononuclear cells (PBMCs), taken at new diagnosis, from a patient treated with antithyroid drugs. These receptors came from a woman between 25 and 40 years old with Graves disease. The CDR3 runs from the conserved cysteine through the conserved F or W. The D gene is left open where the match is weak. A row's size may be missing; if present it is once, few, many or a size class.

clone size: few; D gene: TRBD2; J gene: TRBJ2-1; V gene: TRBV20-1; CDR3 DNA: TGCAGTGCTAGCCCCCAGCGGGGCCAATATAATGAGCAGTTCTTC; CDR3 protein: CSASPQRGQYNEQFF
clone size: many; D gene: TRBD1; J gene: TRBJ1-2; V gene: TRBV6-5; CDR3 DNA: TGTGCCAGCAGTTGGACAGGCGCTGGCTATGGCTACACCTTC; CDR3 protein: CASSWTGAGYGYTF
clone size: few; D gene: -; J gene: TRBJ1-2; V gene: TRBV11-2; CDR3 DNA: TGTGCCAGCAGCTTAGTATTTACCGTTGAAGGCTACACCTTC; CDR3 protein: CASSLVFTVEGYTF
clone size: few; D gene: -; J gene: TRBJ2-1; V gene: TRBV20-1; CDR3 DNA: TGCAGTGCTAGAGAGGGATTCGCGTCGCGATACAATGAGCAGTTCTTC; CDR3 protein: CSAREGFASRYNEQFF
clone size: -; D gene: TRBD1; J gene: TRBJ2-1; V gene: TRBV12-3/TRBV12-4; CDR3 DNA: TGTGCCAGCAGTTTTATTGGGACAGGCTACAATGAGCAGTTCTTC; CDR3 protein: CASSFIGTGYNEQFF
clone size: few; D gene: TRBD1; J gene: TRBJ1-5; V gene: TRBV20-1; CDR3 DNA: TGCAGTGCTCGACAGGGGGACAATCAGCCCCAGCATTTT; CDR3 protein: CSARQGDNQPQHF
clone size: -; D gene: -; J gene: TRBJ2-2; V gene: TRBV15; CDR3 DNA: TGTGCCACCAGCAGAGGGGGCACCGGGGAGCTGTTTTTT; CDR3 protein: CATSRGGTGELFF
clone size: -; D gene: TRBD1; J gene: TRBJ1-5; V gene: TRBV10-3; CDR3 DNA: TGTGCCATCAGTGAGACGCCCGGGACAGACGACTTTAGCAATCAGCCCCAGCATTTT; CDR3 protein: CAISETPGTDDFSNQPQHF
clone size: many; D gene: TRBD1; J gene: TRBJ2-7; V gene: TRBV2; CDR3 DNA: TGTGCCAGCAGTAAATCTCGCCTACCCCGGGACAGGGGGACGGGCGAGCAGTACTTC; CDR3 protein: CASSKSRLPRDRGTGEQYF
clone size: many; D gene: -; J gene: TRBJ2-7; V gene: TRBV20-1; CDR3 DNA: TGCAGTGCTAGAGGCAGGGTGGGCAACGAGCAGTACTTC; CDR3 protein: CSARGRVGNEQYF
clone size: many; D gene: -; J gene: TRBJ2-1; V gene: TRBV11-2; CDR3 DNA: TGTGCCAGCAGCTTAGTCAGGAAAAAGCACAATGAGCAGTTCTTC; CDR3 protein: CASSLVRKKHNEQFF
clone size: many; D gene: TRBD1; J gene: TRBJ1-6; V gene: TRBV28; CDR3 DNA: TGTGCCAGCAGTCTTACGACAGGGCGGGCACCCCTCCACTTT; CDR3 protein: CASSLTTGRAPLHF
clone size: many; D gene: TRBD1; J gene: TRBJ1-2; V gene: TRBV28; CDR3 DNA: TGTGCCAGCAGTTTAAGGTCTTCAACGATGTTCAGGGGGTACACCTTC; CDR3 protein: CASSLRSSTMFRGYTF
clone size: -; D gene: -; J gene: TRBJ2-5; V gene: TRBV18; CDR3 DNA: TGTGCCAGCTCCCCCGGACTCCACGAGACCCAGTACTTC; CDR3 protein: CASSPGLHETQYF
clone size: many; D gene: -; J gene: TRBJ2-7; V gene: TRBV24-1; CDR3 DNA: TGTGCCACCAGTGACTACGGGTACGAGCAGTACTTC; CDR3 protein: CATSDYGYEQYF
clone size: many; D gene: -; J gene: TRBJ2-3; V gene: TRBV6-1; CDR3 DNA: TGTGCCAGCAGCTCCGCAGGGACACGACACACAGATACGCAGTATTTT; CDR3 protein: CASSSAGTRHTDTQYF
clone size: few; D gene: TRBD2; J gene: TRBJ2-4; V gene: TRBV29-1; CDR3 DNA: TGCAGTGGGACTAGCGGGAGTGACATTCAGTACTTC; CDR3 protein: CSGTSGSDIQYF
clone size: many; D gene: -; J gene: TRBJ1-2; V gene: TRBV28; CDR3 DNA: TGTGCCAGCAGTTCAATTCCCGGGGACAACTATGGTAGCTACACCTTC; CDR3 protein: CASSSIPGDNYGSYTF
clone size: few; D gene: TRBD2; J gene: TRBJ2-1; V gene: TRBV20-1; CDR3 DNA: TGCAGTGCTGGCCCGGGACTAGCGGGCTACAATGAGCAGTTCTTC; CDR3 protein: CSAGPGLAGYNEQFF
clone size: -; D gene: -; J gene: TRBJ1-5; V gene: TRBV20-1; CDR3 DNA: TGCAGTGCTAGAGGTGGGGGGGGGACGGGCAATCAGCCCCAGCATTTT; CDR3 protein: CSARGGGGTGNQPQHF
clone size: many; D gene: -; J gene: TRBJ1-2; V gene: TRBV3-1; CDR3 DNA: TGTGCCAGCAGCCAAGATCGGGGCTCCCTCTGCACCTTC; CDR3 protein: CASSQDRGSLCTF
clone size: -; D gene: -; J gene: TRBJ1-4; V gene: TRBV4-1; CDR3 DNA: TGCGCCAGCAGCCAATCATATTTTTTGGCTGGGACTAATGAAAAACTGTTTTTT; CDR3 protein: CASSQSYFLAGTNEKLFF
clone size: -; D gene: TRBD1; J gene: TRBJ1-6; V gene: TRBV4-1; CDR3 DNA: TGCGCCAGCAGCCAAGTGATTATGGGGACAGGGTTTTCACCCCTCCACTTT; CDR3 protein: CASSQVIMGTGFSPLHF
clone size: many; D gene: -; J gene: TRBJ1-1; V gene: TRBV28; CDR3 DNA: TGTGCCAGCAACCTACAGGGGAACACTGAAGCTTTCTTT; CDR3 protein: CASNLQGNTEAFF
clone size: -; D gene: -; J gene: TRBJ2-7; V gene: TRBV29-1; CDR3 DNA: TGCAGCGTTGTGCCTGACAGGTACGAGCAGTACTTC; CDR3 protein: CSVVPDRYEQYF
clone size: few; D gene: -; J gene: TRBJ2-5; V gene: TRBV19; CDR3 DNA: TGTGCCAGTAGTGGAGGGGGGGGCAGAGAGACCCAGTACTTC; CDR3 protein: CASSGGGGRETQYF
clone size: many; D gene: -; J gene: TRBJ1-5; V gene: TRBV6-5; CDR3 DNA: TGTGCCAGCAGTTTCGAACAGGTTAGCAATCAGCCCCAGCATTTT; CDR3 protein: CASSFEQVSNQPQHF